This T cell receptor beta chain is drawn from a study of blood T cells in healthy people across ages. For the second PCR, which ran for 7 to 11 cycles, a sample-barcoded 5' primer and a J-beta primer mix were used. MiXCR, applied by TCRdb to the 5' RACE reads, yields one record per CDR3 protein. The data hold 540,000 or so distinct CDR3 sequences, with roughly 48% observed a single time. CDR1 and CDR2 from the germline V gene are DFQATT and SNEGSKA (reference sequence). CDR3 length equals 15 residues. The ends were cut back, 1 base at V and 4 bases at J, with 16 bases in the middle. This receptor was taken from an elderly man in good health. Sequenced material: blood. The V call is TRBV20-1, the J call TRBJ2-5; the D is unclear. The CDR3 region has the DNA TGCAGTGCTAGAGGGGATTCCGGCTCGGCAGAGACCCAGTACTTC. Protein: CSARGDSGSAETQYF.